This TCR beta chain was recorded in a study of cytomegalovirus exposure and HLA in healthy donors. Looking at the study overall: The use of the same platform for the 95 to 150 validation repertoires and the 650 to 850 first-cohort repertoires was reported by a later analysis.

The protocol was immunoSEQ multiplex PCR, while the TCRdb copy is restricted to in-frame clones and leaves out a portion. The sample lists more than 80,000 clones; around 90% were seen once. Separate from the roughly 720-subject first cohort, the roughly 120-subject validation cohort was the one that the donors belonged to. Germline assignment: CDR1 MNHEY and CDR2 SVGAGI. V lost 4 bases and J 2 bases, leaving 16 bases between the germline ends. The CDR3 has 16 residues. The chain combines TRBV6-5 with TRBJ2-3, with D tentatively TRBD2 (5 bases). This receptor was identified in a young woman in good health and CMV-seropositive. Sequencing used PBMCs. The CDR3 DNA sequence: TGTGCCAGCAGTTCCACCGACGTGACTAACACAGATACGCAGTATTTT. This gives the protein CASSSTDVTNTDTQYF.